This entry features one TCR beta chain sequence. Its matching antigen is unknown. This record belongs to a study of OX40 agonist ivuxolimab in advanced cancers. At the level of the study: Patients with hepatocellular carcinoma, melanoma, renal cell or head and neck cancer made up the dose-escalation patients. Among those enrolled, mean age was about 63 years (range about 23 to 79) and approximately 83% were male.

Data came from immunoSEQ multiplex PCR; TCRdb stores just in-frame clones and leaves some out. The data show about 11,000 clones, with approximately 86% seen just once and 25% to 30% held by the top ten. Study findings and constraints: At 0.1 to 3.0 mg/kg and by week 6, CD4+ and CD8+ T cells in the blood had expanded clonally.

Germline lookup yields CDR1 MDHEN and CDR2 SYDVKM. The CDR3 runs 11 residues. V lost 5 bases, J lost 4 bases, and 3 bases lay in between. This sequence originates from an adult with an advanced solid tumor such as melanoma, head and neck, liver or kidney cancer. This rearrangement joins TRBV28 to TRBJ2-1; D gene unclear. Material: CD4+ or CD8+ T cells sorted from blood, obtained in a trial of the OX40 agonist ivuxolimab. The DNA for the CDR3 is TGTGCCAGCAGTCCATACAATGAGCAGTTCTTC. Translation: CASSPYNEQFF. The entire variable domain, with the rest obtained from reference TRBV28 and TRBJ2-1, is as follows: DVKVTQSSRYLVKRTGEKVFLECVQDMDHENMFWYRQDPGLGLRLIYFSYDVKMKEKGDIPEGYSVSREKKERFSLILESASTNQTSMYLCASSPYNEQFFGPGTRLTVL.